This T cell receptor (beta chain) was sequenced for a study of a mutant IDH1 vaccine in newly diagnosed glioma. Study-level information: Patients got their first vaccination 4-6 weeks after radiotherapy alone, or with temozolomide cycles.

Germline V gives CDR1 SQVTM, CDR2 ANQGSEA. The CDR3 consists of 10 residues. The germline V and J ends were trimmed by 8 bases and 1 base, with 5 bases remaining between them. Time point here: week 35, safety follow-up. Each dose of the vaccine consisted of 300 ug of mutant IDH1 20-mer peptide, with topical imiquimod. Method: immunoSEQ multiplex PCR; TCRdb's copy keeps in-frame clones and lacks some. The table has under 40,000 clones, around 77% seen once. Remarks on this clone: What it recognizes is unknown.

This chain joins TRBV29-1 and TRBJ1-1; unclear D gene. This sequence was found in a man in his forties with glioma. Some clones in this sample may be carry-over from other donors' samples. The input for sequencing was PBMCs, taken from a glioma patient whose treatment included an IDH1 peptide vaccine. In DNA, the CDR3 is TGCAGCTCTTCGAACACTGAAGCTTTCTTT. Amino acids: CSSSNTEAFF.